This entry lists 24 T cell receptor beta chains sequenced from one sample in a study of cytomegalovirus exposure and HLA in healthy donors. The PCR employed 60 Vbeta primers together with 13 Jbeta primers. Using immunoSEQ multiplex PCR, the repertoire was profiled, and TCRdb retains in-frame clones only, with some absent. The table shows 130,000 to 150,000 clones, with about 70% occurring only once. Specimen: PBMCs. These receptor sequences come from a man in his 60s in good health and CMV-seronegative.

The V call is TRBV9, the J call TRBJ2-1; D is perhaps TRBD2 (6 bases). Trimming pared 3 bases from V and 4 bases from J, leaving 20 bases between. Germline V CDR1 and CDR2: SGDLS, YYNGEE. This CDR3 has 17 residues. CDR3 region: CASSGYVGGVTYNEQFF. The DNA for the CDR3 is TGTGCCAGCAGCGGATATGTTGGCGGGGTCACGTACAATGAGCAGTTCTTC.

The CDR3 loop reads CASRREGSIYEQFF. CDR3 sequence (DNA): TGTGCCAGCCGTCGGGAGGGAAGTATCTATGAGCAGTTCTTC. The chain uses TRBV2 and TRBJ2-1, with 8 bases aligning to TRBD2. The CDR3 extends over 14 amino acids. The trim removed 8 bases at V and 8 bases at J, leaving 11 bases unmatched. CDR1 SNHLY and CDR2 FYNNEI come from the germline V gene.

The chain has TRBV7-2 and TRBJ2-1; D is ambiguous. CDR1 is SGHTA and CDR2 is FQGNSA in the germline V gene. Trimming took off 2 bases at V and 4 bases at J, with 6 bases between the two ends. This CDR3 spans 13 amino acids. The DNA for the CDR3 is TGTGCCAGCAGCTTAACTGAATACAATGAGCAGTTCTTC. Its translation is CASSLTEYNEQFF.

The genes are TRBV30 and TRBJ2-5; TRBD2 is a possible D gene (6 bases). CDR1 GTSNPN and CDR2 SVGIG come from the germline V gene (reference sequence). The V gene lost 7 bases and the J gene lost 1 base, with 13 bases spanning the gap. CDR3 length equals 13 residues. The CDR3 region is CASAGGLQETQYF. DNA for the CDR3: TGTGCCTCGGCCGGGGGTCTCCAAGAGACCCAGTACTTC.

This clone was seen just once. V gene TRBV5-5 combines with J gene TRBJ1-2; possibly TRBD1 for D (5 bases). Germline V gene lookup returns CDR1 SGHKS and CDR2 YYEKEE (reference sequence). V was shortened by 4 bases and J by 4 bases, with 14 bases between the two germline ends. The CDR3 contains 14 residues. The CDR3 DNA sequence: TGTGCCAGCAGCCTTGGGGGAGGGGCCTATGGCTACACCTTC. Protein: CASSLGGGAYGYTF.

The rearrangement links TRBV2 to TRBJ1-2; TRBD1 aligns across 10 bases. The CDR3 has 14 residues. Trimming took 3 bases from V and 2 from J; bases not matched to a gene: 0. Germline CDR1 reads SNHLY; CDR2 reads FYNNEI. The CDR3 loop is CASSEDRGNYGYTF. The CDR3 DNA sequence: TGTGCCAGCAGTGAGGACAGGGGGAACTATGGCTACACCTTC. Using reference TRBV2 and TRBJ1-2 for the parts outside the CDR3, the full variable domain is EPEVTQTPSHQVTQMGQEVILRCVPISNHLYFYWYRQILGQKVEFLVSFYNNEISEKSEIFDDQFSVERPDGSNFTLKIRSTKLEDSAMYFCASSEDRGNYGYTFGSGTRLTVV.

CDR3 protein: CASSLGTNEKLFF. Here the CDR3 DNA reads TGTGCCAGCAGTCTCGGGACAAATGAAAAACTGTTTTTT. The J gene is TRBJ1-4, the V gene TRBV6-1; maybe TRBD1 (6 bases). V lost 5 bases, J lost 5 bases, and 9 bases lay in between. Germline V lookup: CDR1 MNHNS, CDR2 SASEGT. This CDR3 has 13 residues.

In this sample, this clone turned up once. The genes are TRBV7-2 and TRBJ1-3, with D unclear. The CDR3 loop spans 15 amino acids. Trimming cost V 5 bases and J 4 bases, with 15 bases left between them. CDR1 SGHTA and CDR2 FQGNSA come from the germline V gene. Here the CDR3 DNA reads TGTGCCAGCAGCCTCGCCGTTGAGTGGGGAAACACCATATATTTT. Translation: CASSLAVEWGNTIYF.

The genes are TRBV29-1 and TRBJ2-7, with TRBD2 identical over 9 bases. Germline CDR1 SQVTM, CDR2 ANQGSEA. V shed 5 bases, J shed 1 base, and the junction held 3 bases outside the gene matches. The CDR3 is made up of 13 amino acids. CDR3 in DNA: TGCAGCGTTTTTAGCGGGGGATCCTACGAGCAGTACTTC. It encodes CSVFSGGSYEQYF.

The V gene is TRBV5-1, the J gene TRBJ2-7; TRBD2 matches 7 bases. This CDR3 contains 17 residues. Germline V gene data show CDR1 as SGHRS and CDR2 as YFSETQ. V dropped 8 bases and J dropped 0; count of bases not matched to a gene: 17. The CDR3 is CASKEVAGASSSYEQYF. As DNA, the CDR3 is TGCGCCAGTAAGGAGGTAGCGGGCGCCTCAAGCTCCTACGAGCAGTACTTC.

This clone was detected once. The chain carries TRBV6-1 and TRBJ2-1; maybe TRBD1 (6 bases). The germline V and J ends were trimmed by 2 bases and 0 bases, with 8 bases remaining between them. The CDR3 is 15 amino acids. CDR1 MNHNS and CDR2 SASEGT come from the germline V gene. The CDR3 spells CASSEQGSSYNEQFF. For the CDR3, the DNA is TGTGCCAGCAGTGAACAGGGGTCCTCCTACAATGAGCAGTTCTTC.

The chain carries TRBV6-1 and TRBJ1-2; weak D call: TRBD1 (6 bases). From germline, CDR1 is MNHNS and CDR2 SASEGT. The length of the CDR3 is 15 residues. V was trimmed by 4 bases and J by 4 bases, leaving 16 bases between them. CDR3: CASSATGGRGYGYTF. The CDR3 DNA reads TGTGCCAGCAGTGCGACAGGAGGCAGGGGCTATGGCTACACCTTC.

This sequence joins TRBV7-8 and TRBJ1-2; possibly TRBD1 for D (5 bases). CDR3 length: 14 amino acids. V gave up 0 bases and J gave up 6 bases, with 11 bases separating them. Germline V gives CDR1 SGHVS, CDR2 FQNEAQ. As DNA, the CDR3 is TGTGCCAGCAGCTTAGCGGGGGGTTTCAATGGCTACACCTTC. As protein: CASSLAGGFNGYTF.

This chain connects TRBV6-6 to TRBJ2-1; D is possibly TRBD1 (5 bases). The V and J ends lost 6 bases and 0 bases respectively, with 12 bases between them. Germline V CDR1 and CDR2: MNHNY, SVGAGI (reference sequence). This CDR3 has 15 residues. CDR3: CASRLGPSSYNEQFF. As DNA, the CDR3 is TGTGCCAGCAGATTGGGGCCTAGCTCCTACAATGAGCAGTTCTTC.

The chain is built from TRBV7-9 and TRBJ1-4, with a possible D match to TRBD1 (6 bases). V shed 2 bases and J shed 8 bases, with 12 bases lying between them. The CDR3 spans 14 residues. The V gene's germline CDR1 is SEHNR and CDR2 FQNEAQ (reference sequence). DNA for the CDR3: TGTGCCAGCAGCTTATCAGGGGTGAGGGAAAAACTGTTTTTT. Amino acid sequence: CASSLSGVREKLFF.

Regarding this clone: The same CDR3 is also encoded by other DNA sequences in this sample. The rearrangement joins TRBV29-1 to TRBJ1-3, with D perhaps matching TRBD1 (6 bases). The CDR3 is 18 residues long. The V gene's germline CDR1 is SQVTM and CDR2 ANQGSEA. The V end lost 4 bases, the J end lost 0 bases, and 22 bases lay between the germline ends. The chain's CDR3 is CSVAMEPQGWSSGNTIYF. CDR3 in DNA: TGCAGCGTTGCAATGGAACCACAGGGCTGGAGCTCTGGAAACACCATATATTTT. Full variable domain (rest looked up from reference TRBV29-1 and TRBJ1-3): SAVISQKPSRDICQRGTSLTIQCQVDSQVTMMFWYRQQPGQSLTLIATANQGSEATYESGFVIDKFPISRPNLTFSTLTVSNMSPEDSSIYLCSVAMEPQGWSSGNTIYFGEGSWLTVV.

The gene calls are TRBV6-1 and TRBJ1-2; TRBD1 matches 9 bases. This CDR3 is built from 13 residues. After removal of 6 bases from V and 6 bases from J, the junction contained 5 bases not matched to a gene. Germline CDR1 and CDR2: MNHNS and SASEGT. DNA of the CDR3: TGTGCCAGCAGCCGGGACAGGGTTAATGGCTACACCTTC. This sequence encodes CASSRDRVNGYTF.

This chain joins TRBV5-1 and TRBJ2-1; 10 bases fit TRBD1. The V gene's germline CDR1 is SGHRS and CDR2 YFSETQ. The CDR3 contains 18 residues. J lost 2 bases, V lost 4 bases, and 12 bases had no gene match. CDR3 in DNA: TGCGCCAGCAGCGAGGGCCCCCGGGACAGGGGCCCCTACAATGAGCAGTTCTTC. Residues: CASSEGPRDRGPYNEQFF.

This chain connects TRBV25-1 to TRBJ1-5; D is uncertain. The CDR3 has 17 amino acids. Germline V gene lookup returns CDR1 MGHDK and CDR2 SYGVNS. With 1 base removed from V and 0 bases from J, the gap between germline ends came to 13 bases. The CDR3 DNA follows: TGTGCCAGCAGTGAATCTAACAGTTTAAATAGCAATCAGCCCCAGCATTTT. Its translation is CASSESNSLNSNQPQHF.

The chain is built from TRBV18 and TRBJ2-1, with D perhaps matching TRBD1 (5 bases). The ends were cut back, 4 bases at V and 0 bases at J, with 7 bases in the middle. Germline V gene data show CDR1 as KGHSH and CDR2 as LQKENI. The CDR3 totals 14 residues. Here the CDR3 reads CASSQQGSYNEQFF. The CDR3 DNA reads TGTGCCAGCTCACAGCAGGGCTCCTACAATGAGCAGTTCTTC.

With regard to this clone: The same CDR3 also results from other DNA sequences found in this sample. This chain uses TRBV28 with TRBJ1-2, with a possible D match to TRBD1 (6 bases). This CDR3 comprises 12 residues. CDR1 is MDHEN and CDR2 is SYDVKM in the germline V gene. Between the trimmed V and J ends, which lost 3 bases and 5 bases, there was a span of 7 bases. The CDR3 loop is CASSLQGYGYTF. The CDR3 DNA reads TGTGCCAGCAGTTTGCAGGGGTATGGCTACACCTTC.

The chain links TRBV6-1 to TRBJ2-7; unclear D gene. The length of the CDR3 is 13 residues. CDR1 is MNHNS and CDR2 is SASEGT in the germline V gene. V was pared by 6 bases and J by 7 bases, with 16 bases between. Here the CDR3 DNA reads TGTGCCAGCAGGAATAATCCCCCCGGGGAGCAGTACTTC. Its translation: CASRNNPPGEQYF.

This chain uses TRBV7-2 with TRBJ1-3; D not resolved. The germline gives CDR1 SGHTA, CDR2 FQGNSA. Trimming shortened V by 5 bases and J by 4 bases, and 6 bases separated the two germline ends. This CDR3 has 12 amino acids. The chain's CDR3 is CASSPGGNTIYF. CDR3 nucleotides: TGTGCCAGCAGCCCCGGGGGAAACACCATATATTTT.

The chain uses TRBV7-2 and TRBJ2-7; maybe TRBD2 (6 bases). Germline V gene lookup returns CDR1 SGHTA and CDR2 FQGNSA. V dropped 5 bases and J dropped 2 bases, with 10 bases sitting between them. The CDR3 contains 13 residues. The CDR3 DNA is TGTGCCAGCAGCCGGGGGACCCCCTACGAGCAGTACTTC. Amino acids: CASSRGTPYEQYF.